This passage covers 27 T cell receptor beta chains from one sample sequenced in a study of blood T cell repertoires in COVID-19. The table came from immunoSEQ multiplex PCR; TCRdb's copy has only in-frame clones and leaves some out. Of hundreds of thousands of clones in the sample, under 90% were seen once. The specimen was PBMCs or T cells enriched from blood (not recorded which). These receptors were taken from a man in his fifties or sixties who had recovered from COVID-19.

The sample holds one count of this clone. This chain joins TRBV5-1 and TRBJ1-2; 8 nucleotides line up with TRBD1. The length of the CDR3 is 14 residues. The J segment lost 4 bases and the V segment lost 0 bases, leaving 2 bases of the junction unmatched. In germline, CDR1 is SGHRS, CDR2 YFSETQ. For the CDR3, the DNA is TGCGCCAGCAGCTTGGGGACAGGGATCTATGGCTACACCTTC. It specifies CASSLGTGIYGYTF.

V usage is TRBV5-1 and J usage is TRBJ2-7; D is possibly TRBD2 (6 bases). Trimming removed 3 bases from V and 7 bases from J, with 14 bases in between. There are 13 residues in the CDR3. Germline CDR1 and CDR2: SGHRS and YFSETQ. The CDR3 coding sequence is TGCGCCAGCAGCTACTCGGCGGGACTGGAGCAGTACTTC. Translation gives CASSYSAGLEQYF.

The chain combines TRBV7-2 with TRBJ1-2; 7 positions agree with TRBD1. The J segment lost 7 bases and the V segment lost 0 bases, leaving 5 bases of the junction unmatched. CDR3 size: 14 residues. Germline V gene lookup returns CDR1 SGHTA and CDR2 FQGNSA. This chain's CDR3 is CASSLARGGPGYTF. The DNA for the CDR3 is TGTGCCAGCAGCTTAGCGCGAGGGGGCCCTGGCTACACCTTC.

The chain couples TRBV4-3 to TRBJ2-3, with D possibly TRBD1 on 5 matching bases. Deletions cut 2 bases from V and 0 bases from J, with 9 bases between. Germline CDR1 is LGHNA and CDR2 is YSLEER. The CDR3 consists of 15 residues. CDR3 amino acids: CASSQRQGSTDTQYF. The CDR3 nucleotides are TGCGCCAGCAGCCAACGCCAGGGTAGCACAGATACGCAGTATTTT.

V gene TRBV6-1 combines with J gene TRBJ2-5; D may be TRBD1 (5 bases). The CDR3 totals 15 residues. Germline V gives CDR1 MNHNS, CDR2 SASEGT. Trimming removed 1 base at V and 1 base at J, with 10 bases between. CDR3 coding DNA: TGTGCCAGCAGTGAAGGTTTCAGGGCCCAAGAGACCCAGTACTTC. Amino acids: CASSEGFRAQETQYF.

The rearrangement joins TRBV7-3 to TRBJ1-1; 7 bases align to TRBD1. The V gene end was trimmed by 4 bases and the J gene end by 4 bases; junction bases not matched to a gene: 12. CDR1 is SGHTA and CDR2 is FQGTGA in the germline V gene. CDR3 size: 16 residues. CDR3 protein: CASSSYGQVEGTEAFF. CDR3 nucleotide sequence: TGTGCCAGCAGCTCCTATGGACAGGTTGAGGGCACTGAAGCTTTCTTT.

This clone showed up just a few times. The chain employs TRBV7-9 and TRBJ2-7, with 10 bases that match TRBD1. From germline, CDR1 is SEHNR and CDR2 FQNEAQ (reference sequence). J gave up 3 bases and V 8 bases, and 13 bases lay outside the gene matches. This CDR3 region has 16 residues. The CDR3 DNA reads as TGTGCCAGCGGGAGGGGGACAGGGGACCTTTACTACGAGCAGTACTTC. It translates to CASGRGTGDLYYEQYF. Together with reference TRBV7-9 and TRBJ2-7, the CDR3 gives the full variable domain: DTGVSQNPRHKITKRGQNVTFRCDPISEHNRLYWYRQTLGQGPEFLTYFQNEAQLEKSRLLSDRFSAERPKGSFSTLEIQRTEQGDSAMYLCASGRGTGDLYYEQYFGPGTRLTVT.

The V gene is TRBV18, the J gene TRBJ2-1; 7 nucleotides agree with TRBD2. The CDR3 covers 16 residues. Germline CDR1 is KGHSH and CDR2 is LQKENI. The V segment lost 0 bases and the J segment 4 bases; nucleotides outside the gene matches: 6. CDR3 sequence (DNA): TGTGCCAGCTCACCACCGGCTAGCGGTCTGTACAATGAGCAGTTCTTC. Its translation is CASSPPASGLYNEQFF.

The chain links TRBV14 to TRBJ2-2, with TRBD2 identical over 9 bases. Germline V gene sequence: CDR1 SGHDN, CDR2 FVKESK. V dropped 5 bases and J dropped 1; count of bases not matched to a gene: 5. The CDR3 has 16 amino acids. The CDR3 nucleotides are TGTGCCAGCAGCGAGACTAGCGGAATGAACACCGGGGAGCTGTTTTTT. It translates to CASSETSGMNTGELFF.

This chain links TRBV27 with TRBJ2-1, with 9 bases fitting TRBD2. The CDR3 runs 17 residues. Germline assignment: CDR1 MNHEY and CDR2 SMNVEV (reference sequence). V gave up 2 bases and J gave up 4 bases; unmatched junction bases: 9. The CDR3 DNA follows: TGTGCCAGCAGTTTAACCTTTAGCGGGAGACTGTACAATGAGCAGTTCTTC. Amino acids: CASSLTFSGRLYNEQFF.

The chain couples TRBV28 to TRBJ1-1, with 8 bases identical to TRBD1. The CDR3 is 14 residues long. V was pared by 6 bases and J by 1 base, with 4 bases of the junction left unmatched. Germline V gene lookup returns CDR1 MDHEN and CDR2 SYDVKM. CDR3 loop: CASRAGGWNTEAFF. The CDR3, as DNA: TGTGCCAGCAGGGCAGGGGGCTGGAACACTGAAGCTTTCTTT.

The chain links TRBV7-3 to TRBJ2-3, with 9 bases fitting TRBD2. Germline assignment: CDR1 SGHTA and CDR2 FQGTGA. The CDR3 has 13 residues. The V and J ends lost 5 bases and 4 bases, in that order; junction bases with no gene match: 1. The CDR3 DNA follows: TGTGCCAGCAGCCAGCGGGGGGCAGATACGCAGTATTTT. Residues: CASSQRGADTQYF.

As regards this clone: The germline gene is not matched at one end of the junction; a read error may be the cause. The chain uses TRBV7-7 and TRBJ2-1, with 9 bases that match TRBD1. The CDR3 sequence is 20 residues long. CDR1 and CDR2 from the germline V gene are SSHAT and FNYEAQ (reference sequence). In nucleotides, the CDR3 is TGTGCTAGCAGCTTAAAGGCGGTGGGGGGACAGGGCTTATCCTACAATGAGCAGTTCTTC. Its protein product is CASSLKAVGGQGLSYNEQFF.

The chain carries TRBV27 and TRBJ2-1, with 10 bases that match TRBD2. V gave up 2 bases and J gave up 4 bases; unmatched junction bases: 8. CDR1 and CDR2 from the germline V gene are MNHEY and SMNVEV (reference sequence). The length of the CDR3 is 17 residues. The CDR3 DNA reads TGTGCCAGCAGTTTAAGGGGGACTAGCGCTCGATACAATGAGCAGTTCTTC. Its protein product is CASSLRGTSARYNEQFF.

The chain uses TRBV18 and TRBJ2-3; TRBD1 matches 7 bases. J was trimmed by 0 bases and V by 3 bases; bases with no gene match: 6. The CDR3 consists of 16 residues. The germline gives CDR1 KGHSH, CDR2 LQKENI. CDR3 DNA: TGTGCCAGCTCACCTCGACAGGGACCTAGCACAGATACGCAGTATTTT. Translation: CASSPRQGPSTDTQYF.

This clone showed up just a few times. The chain uses TRBV12-3 or TRBV12-4 and TRBJ1-1; no definite D call. The germline V and J ends were trimmed by 6 bases and 6 bases, with 14 bases remaining between them. The CDR3 runs to 13 residues. The CDR3 DNA sequence: TGTGCCAGCAGGTCCGGGAGAGTCGCTGAAGCTTTCTTT. This encodes CASRSGRVAEAFF.

This chain links TRBV2 with TRBJ1-2; 9 bases fit TRBD1. The V and J ends lost 7 bases and 8 bases, in that order; junction bases with no gene match: 8. This CDR3 is built from 13 residues. Germline CDR1 and CDR2: SNHLY and FYNNEI. CDR3 residues: CASNPQGAEGYTF. CDR3 coding DNA: TGTGCCAGCAACCCACAGGGGGCGGAGGGCTACACCTTC.

Only a few counts were recorded for this clone. J is TRBJ1-5 and V is TRBV28; TRBD1 agrees at 8 bases. The CDR3 covers 15 residues. The V gene end was trimmed by 1 base and the J gene end by 3 bases; junction bases not matched to a gene: 2. Germline V CDR1 and CDR2: MDHEN, SYDVKM. CDR3 region: CASSLSDRANQPQHF. CDR3 sequence (DNA): TGTGCCAGCAGTTTATCGGACAGGGCCAATCAGCCCCAGCATTTT.

This chain links TRBV4-3 with TRBJ2-7; 7 bases align to TRBD2. Germline CDR1 reads LGHNA; CDR2 reads YSLEER. The CDR3 loop spans 15 amino acids. V lost 3 bases and J lost 5; bases outside the gene matches: 10. The CDR3 DNA sequence: TGCGCCAGCAGCCAGGTGCGGGAGAGGGTTGACGAGCAGTACTTC. As protein: CASSQVRERVDEQYF.

As regards this clone: Mismatch with germline at one junction end may stem from a read error. The chain joins TRBV7-7 to TRBJ2-1, with a weak D call TRBD2 (6 bases). Germline assignment: CDR1 SSHAT and CDR2 FNYEAQ (reference sequence). CDR3 length: 15 residues. DNA of the CDR3: TGTGCTAGCAGCAGGGCTACGGGAGACCGCGGTGAGCAGTTCTTC. It translates to CASSRATGDRGEQFF.

This clone was counted once. The same CDR3 arises from other DNA sequences in this sample as well. The CDR3 region has the DNA TGTGCCAGCAGCGTAAGCGGATCCACAGATACGCAGTATTTT. Its translation: CASSVSGSTDTQYF. The gene calls are TRBV9 and TRBJ2-3, with D perhaps matching TRBD2 (5 bases). Germline-derived CDR1 and CDR2 are SGDLS and YYNGEE. The V gene lost 1 base and the J gene lost 2 bases, with 8 bases spanning the gap. CDR3 size: 14 residues.

This clone was observed once. This chain connects TRBV19 to TRBJ2-7; 9 nucleotides match TRBD2. The V gene end was trimmed by 1 base and the J gene end by 6 bases; junction bases not matched to a gene: 10. This CDR3 comprises 16 residues. Germline V gives CDR1 LNHDA, CDR2 SQIVND (reference sequence). The CDR3 DNA follows: TGTGCCAGTAGTATAGCGTTGGGCGGGAGGGCCTCCGAGCAGTACTTC. This translates into CASSIALGGRASEQYF.

As regards this clone: Other DNA sequences in the sample encode the same CDR3. CDR3 in amino acids: CASSLAGGNYGYTF. The CDR3 nucleotides are TGTGCCAGCAGTTTAGCAGGGGGGAACTATGGCTACACCTTC. The chain joins TRBV28 to TRBJ1-2, with TRBD1 matching 7 bases. The germline V gene has CDR1 MDHEN and CDR2 SYDVKM. The CDR3 has 14 residues. Trimming at V came to 2 bases and at J to 2 bases, leaving 2 bases not matched to a gene.

The chain combines TRBV19 with TRBJ1-2, with D perhaps matching TRBD1 (6 bases). V gave up 5 bases and J gave up 4 bases, with 11 bases separating them. CDR1 is LNHDA and CDR2 is SQIVND in the germline V gene (reference sequence). This CDR3 has 13 residues. CDR3 in amino acids: CASSLDRTYGYTF. For the CDR3, the DNA is TGTGCCAGTAGTTTGGACAGAACCTATGGCTACACCTTC.

The chain links TRBV2 to TRBJ1-6, with D perhaps TRBD1 (6 bases). This CDR3 spans 15 amino acids. V was cut by 1 base and J by 7 bases, with 11 bases left in between. Germline lookup yields CDR1 SNHLY and CDR2 FYNNEI. CDR3 bases: TGTGCCAGCAGTGAAGAACACAGGGTGAATTCACCCCTCCACTTT. It codes for CASSEEHRVNSPLHF. Based on the CDR3 plus reference TRBV2 and TRBJ1-6, the full variable domain is EPEVTQTPSHQVTQMGQEVILRCVPISNHLYFYWYRQILGQKVEFLVSFYNNEISEKSEIFDDQFSVERPDGSNFTLKIRSTKLEDSAMYFCASSEEHRVNSPLHFGNGTRLTVT.

This clone was picked up one time. The rearrangement uses TRBV7-3 and TRBJ2-4; 8 bases match TRBD2. CDR1 is SGHTA and CDR2 is FQGTGA in the germline V gene. CDR3 length equals 16 residues. Trimming removed 3 bases from V and 8 bases from J; junction bases left unmatched: 12. The chain's CDR3 is CASSLSAGEGVHIQYF. CDR3 nucleotide sequence: TGTGCCAGCAGCTTGTCAGCGGGGGAAGGGGTTCACATTCAGTACTTC.

V is TRBV24-1 and J is TRBJ2-2; TRBD1 agrees at 9 bases. The CDR3 contains 16 residues. The germline CDR1 and CDR2 sequences are KGHDR and SFDVKD. The V segment lost 4 bases and the J segment 4 bases; nucleotides outside the gene matches: 6. CDR3 protein: CATSEGTGTSTGELFF. The CDR3 DNA reads as TGTGCCACCAGTGAGGGGACAGGGACGAGCACCGGGGAGCTGTTTTTT.